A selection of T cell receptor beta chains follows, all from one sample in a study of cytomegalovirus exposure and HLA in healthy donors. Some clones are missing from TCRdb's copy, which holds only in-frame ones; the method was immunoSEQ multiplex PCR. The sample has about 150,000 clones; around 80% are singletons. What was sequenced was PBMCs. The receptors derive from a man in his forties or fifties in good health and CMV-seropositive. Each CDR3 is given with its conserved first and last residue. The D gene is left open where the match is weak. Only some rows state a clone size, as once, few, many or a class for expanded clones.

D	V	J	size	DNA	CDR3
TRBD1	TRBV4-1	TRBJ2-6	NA	TGCGCCAGCAGCCAGCGCACCGGGACAGGGGATTTTGGGGCCAACGTCCTGACTTTC	CASSQRTGTGDFGANVLTF
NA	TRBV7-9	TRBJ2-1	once	TGTGCCAGCAGCTTAAGGGGGAGTGAGTCCTACAATGAGCAGTTCTTC	CASSLRGSESYNEQFF
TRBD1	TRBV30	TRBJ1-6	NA	TGTGCCTGGAGTTCAGGGACAGGGTATTGGGCCAATTCACCCCTCCACTTT	CAWSSGTGYWANSPLHF
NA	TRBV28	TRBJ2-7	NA	TGTGCCAGCAAACCGGGACATCTTTACGAGCAGTACTTC	CASKPGHLYEQYF
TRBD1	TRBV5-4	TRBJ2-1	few	TGTGCCAGCAGCACGGACAGGGGCGATGAGCAGTTCTTC	CASSTDRGDEQFF
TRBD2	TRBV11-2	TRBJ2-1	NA	TGTGCCAGCAGCTTCGGACTAGCGGGAGGGGGAAGCTCCTACAATGAGCAGTTCTTC	CASSFGLAGGGSSYNEQFF
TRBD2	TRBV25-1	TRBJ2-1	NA	TGTGCCAGCAGTCCGGGACTAGCGGGAGGGCTCCAGTTCTTC	CASSPGLAGGLQFF
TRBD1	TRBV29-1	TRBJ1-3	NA	TGCAGCGTTGTGACAGGGGCTGGAAACACCATATATTTT	CSVVTGAGNTIYF
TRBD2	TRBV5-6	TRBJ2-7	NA	TGTGCCAGCAGCTTGGAACTAGCGGGGGAAACAGAGCAGTACTTC	CASSLELAGETEQYF
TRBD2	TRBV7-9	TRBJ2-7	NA	TGTGCCAGCAGCGCTCCTAGCGGTTCCTACGAGCAGTACTTC	CASSAPSGSYEQYF
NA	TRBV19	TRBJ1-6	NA	TGTGCCAGTAGGTCGGATAATTCACCCCTCCACTTT	CASRSDNSPLHF